Presented here are 30 T cell receptor beta chains from one specimen sequenced in a study of blood T cell repertoires in COVID-19. Data came from immunoSEQ multiplex PCR; TCRdb stores just in-frame clones and leaves some out. In the table there are 30,000 to 35,000 clones, 80% to 90% of which are singletons. Material for sequencing was peripheral blood. The receptor source for this set is a man between 60 and 70 years old with active COVID-19.

V and J are TRBV2 and TRBJ2-1; 14 bases fit TRBD2. The germline V gene encodes CDR1 SNHLY and CDR2 FYNNEI. The CDR3 has 14 amino acids. V lost 6 bases and J lost 13; bases outside the gene matches: 8. This CDR3 is CASSGGLAGVTQFF. CDR3 nucleotides: TGTGCCAGCAGCGGGGGACTAGCGGGAGTTACACAGTTCTTC.

V gene TRBV28 combines with J gene TRBJ2-4; D unclear. CDR1 is MDHEN and CDR2 is SYDVKM in the germline V gene. The CDR3 is 14 residues long. V dropped 4 bases and J dropped 0 bases, with 7 bases sitting between them. The CDR3 DNA sequence: TGTGCCAGCAGTTCACAGCTAGCCAAAAACATTCAGTACTTC. It yields the protein CASSSQLAKNIQYF.

The chain has TRBV7-9 and TRBJ1-5; no definite D call. The germline V gene has CDR1 SEHNR and CDR2 FQNEAQ (reference sequence). V was trimmed by 5 bases and J by 4 bases, leaving 6 bases between them. The CDR3 length is 12 residues. As DNA, the CDR3 is TGTGCCAGCAGCCCCTTGAATCAGCCCCAGCATTTT. Residues: CASSPLNQPQHF.

The chain employs TRBV28 and TRBJ2-2; 7 bases line up with TRBD1. Germline-derived CDR1 and CDR2 are MDHEN and SYDVKM. This CDR3 is built from 17 residues. The J segment lost 1 base and the V segment lost 7 bases, leaving 12 bases of the junction unmatched. This CDR3 reads CASNSPRDSQNTGELFF. Written as DNA, the CDR3 is TGTGCCAGCAATAGCCCCCGGGACAGCCAGAACACCGGGGAGCTGTTTTTT.

The chain uses TRBV5-1 and TRBJ2-3, with a tentative D call TRBD2 (5 bases). The CDR3 contains 14 residues. Germline V gene sequence: CDR1 SGHRS, CDR2 YFSETQ. Trimming took off 1 base at V and 2 bases at J, with 8 bases between the two ends. Here the CDR3 reads CASSLTSITDTQYF. CDR3 coding DNA: TGCGCCAGCAGCTTGACTAGTATCACAGATACGCAGTATTTT.

The gene calls are TRBV7-2 and TRBJ1-5; 8 bases match TRBD1. With 3 bases clipped from V and 7 bases from J, the junction kept 2 bases outside the gene matches. The CDR3 loop spans 13 amino acids. Germline V gene data show CDR1 as SGHTA and CDR2 as FQGNSA. CDR3 amino acids: CASSFRQGQPQHF. CDR3 DNA: TGTGCCAGCAGCTTTAGACAGGGGCAGCCCCAGCATTTT. Combining the CDR3 with reference TRBV7-2 and TRBJ1-5 gives the whole variable domain GAGVSQSPSNKVTEKGKDVELRCDPISGHTALYWYRQSLGQGLEFLIYFQGNSAPDKSGLPSDRFSAERTGGSVSTLTIQRTQQEDSAVYLCASSFRQGQPQHFGDGTRLSIL.

The V and J genes are TRBV6-1 and TRBJ1-2; the match to TRBD1 covers 9 bases. This CDR3 is built from 14 residues. Looked up from germline, CDR1 is MNHNS and CDR2 is SASEGT. The J segment lost 4 bases and the V segment lost 3 bases, leaving 3 bases of the junction unmatched. CDR3 DNA: TGTGCCAGCAGTGATACGGGACAGGGCTATGGCTACACCTTC. Translating it yields CASSDTGQGYGYTF.

This sequence joins TRBV28 and TRBJ1-2; a weak D match, TRBD1 (5 bases). The CDR3 loop spans 14 amino acids. Germline CDR1 MDHEN, CDR2 SYDVKM. The V gene lost 3 bases and the J gene lost 0 bases, with 8 bases spanning the gap. CDR3 in DNA: TGTGCCAGCAGTTTTGGGGGGACTAACTATGGCTACACCTTC. This gives the protein CASSFGGTNYGYTF.

The table lists this clone with a count of one. The genes are TRBV15 and TRBJ1-5, with D possibly TRBD1 on 6 matching bases. CDR1 and CDR2 from the germline V gene are LNHNV and YYDKDF (reference sequence). The CDR3 sequence is 16 residues long. Deletions cut 5 bases from V and 0 bases from J, with 14 bases between. CDR3 amino acids: CATSPRTDFSNQPQHF. CDR3 DNA: TGTGCCACCAGCCCCCGGACAGACTTTAGCAATCAGCCCCAGCATTTT.

The chain uses TRBV19 and TRBJ2-1; TRBD2 agrees at 13 bases. The CDR3 spans 14 residues. J lost 6 bases, V lost 6 bases, and 2 bases had no gene match. Germline lookup yields CDR1 LNHDA and CDR2 SQIVND (reference sequence). This CDR3 is CASSTSGRANEQFF. CDR3 sequence (DNA): TGTGCCAGTAGCACTAGCGGGAGGGCCAATGAGCAGTTCTTC.

The genes are TRBV7-2 and TRBJ2-1, with unresolved D. The CDR3 loop spans 11 amino acids. Germline V gene data show CDR1 as SGHTA and CDR2 as FQGNSA. With 5 bases removed from V and 9 bases from J, the gap between germline ends came to 8 bases. The CDR3 DNA reads as TGTGCCAGCAGCATACTGCTTGAGCAGTTCTTC. Amino acids: CASSILLEQFF. The full variable domain, with the rest looked up from reference TRBV7-2 and TRBJ2-1, is GAGVSQSPSNKVTEKGKDVELRCDPISGHTALYWYRQSLGQGLEFLIYFQGNSAPDKSGLPSDRFSAERTGGSVSTLTIQRTQQEDSAVYLCASSILLEQFFGPGTRLTVL.

The V and J genes are TRBV29-1 and TRBJ2-3; D unclear. Germline V CDR1 and CDR2: SQVTM, ANQGSEA. The CDR3 spans 12 residues. V lost 7 bases to trimming and J lost 2 bases, with 10 bases between them. The CDR3 nucleotides read TGCAGCGCCGACACCGTCACAGATACGCAGTATTTT. This encodes CSADTVTDTQYF.

The chain joins TRBV28 to TRBJ2-7; 8 nucleotides line up with TRBD1. Germline V gives CDR1 MDHEN, CDR2 SYDVKM. J was trimmed by 1 base and V by 6 bases; bases with no gene match: 8. CDR3 length: 15 amino acids. The CDR3 bases are TGTGCCAGCAGCACAGGGGGAAGAAAATCCTACGAGCAGTACTTC. Translation: CASSTGGRKSYEQYF.

This sequence joins TRBV3-1 (or the pseudogene TRBV3-2) and TRBJ2-3; D is ambiguous. Germline V gene data show CDR1 as LGHDT and CDR2 as YNNKEL (reference sequence). V was cut by 2 bases and J by 6 bases, with 9 bases left in between. The CDR3 consists of 13 residues. The CDR3 bases are TGTGCCAGCAGCCAATTCGTATCTGATACGCAGTATTTT. Protein product: CASSQFVSDTQYF.

Note on this clone: The same CDR3 also results from other DNA sequences found in this sample. The genes are TRBV5-4 and TRBJ2-5; TRBD2 might be the D (6 bases). V lost 4 bases and J 2 bases, leaving 15 bases between the germline ends. The CDR3 consists of 15 residues. The germline gives CDR1 SGHNT, CDR2 YYREEE (reference sequence). CDR3 nucleotide sequence: TGTGCCAGCAGCGGTGGGGGGAGGAGACAAGAGACCCAGTACTTC. Translated: CASSGGGRRQETQYF.

The chain joins TRBV5-4 to TRBJ2-7; 9 bases are a match to TRBD2. In germline, CDR1 is SGHNT, CDR2 YYREEE (reference sequence). Germline trimming cut 4 bases from V and 0 bases from J; bases unmatched to any gene: 5. The CDR3 runs to 15 residues. The CDR3 DNA sequence: TGTGCCAGCAGCCCGACTAGCGGAGTCTCCTACGAGCAGTACTTC. As protein: CASSPTSGVSYEQYF. Looking up the rest from reference TRBV5-4 and TRBJ2-7 gives the full variable domain: ETGVTQSPTHLIKTRGQQVTLRCSSQSGHNTVSWYQQALGQGPQFIFQYYREEENGRGNFPPRFSGLQFPNYSSELNVNALELDDSALYLCASSPTSGVSYEQYFGPGTRLTVT.

The rearrangement links TRBV13 to TRBJ1-1; TRBD1 might be the D (5 bases). The CDR3 covers 13 residues. CDR1 PRHDT and CDR2 FYEKMQ come from the germline V gene (reference sequence). The germline V and J ends were trimmed by 0 bases and 9 bases, with 11 bases remaining between them. Written as DNA, the CDR3 is TGTGCCAGCAGCTTAGGAGGGGTCTCCCAAGCTTTCTTT. Its protein is CASSLGGVSQAFF.

The V and J genes are TRBV9 and TRBJ2-2; D possibly corresponds to TRBD1 (5 bases). Trimming removed 3 bases at V and 1 base at J, with 10 bases between. CDR3 length: 15 amino acids. CDR1 is SGDLS, CDR2 YYNGEE, per germline. For the CDR3, the DNA is TGTGCCAGCAGCGAACGACAGCTGAACACCGGGGAGCTGTTTTTT. Amino acids: CASSERQLNTGELFF.

This sequence joins TRBV4-1 and TRBJ1-4, with D perhaps TRBD1 (5 bases). V was pared by 3 bases and J by 8 bases, with 19 bases between. Germline CDR1 and CDR2: MGHRA and YSYEKL. This CDR3 is 16 amino acids long. CDR3 in DNA: TGCGCCAGCAGCCAGGCAGACAGCCAGCTTGGGGAAAAACTGTTTTTT. This codes for CASSQADSQLGEKLFF.

This clone was recorded once. J is TRBJ1-3 and V is TRBV7-8, with 9 bases fitting TRBD1. From germline, CDR1 is SGHVS and CDR2 FQNEAQ. With V trimmed by 4 bases and J by 4 bases, 8 bases remained unmatched. The CDR3 loop spans 16 amino acids. The CDR3: CASSSGQGFYGNTIYF. CDR3 DNA sequence: TGTGCCAGCAGCTCGGGACAGGGCTTTTACGGAAACACCATATATTTT.

The V and J genes are TRBV5-1 and TRBJ2-5, with D possibly matching TRBD2 (5 bases). This CDR3 comprises 14 residues. Trimming removed 2 bases at V and 1 base at J, with 9 bases between. CDR1 SGHRS and CDR2 YFSETQ come from the germline V gene. CDR3 sequence: CASSLTTTQETQYF. In DNA form, the CDR3 reads TGCGCCAGCAGCTTAACGACTACCCAAGAGACCCAGTACTTC. Complete variable domain (other parts from reference TRBV5-1 and TRBJ2-5): KAGVTQTPRYLIKTRGQQVTLSCSPISGHRSVSWYQQTPGQGLQFLFEYFSETQRNKGNFPGRFSGRQFSNSRSEMNVSTLELGDSALYLCASSLTTTQETQYFGPGTRLLVL.

The chain combines TRBV7-2 with TRBJ2-2; TRBD1 matches 10 bases. The CDR3 totals 16 residues. Trimming cost V 5 bases and J 6 bases; bases outside gene matches: 9. Germline V lookup: CDR1 SGHTA, CDR2 FQGNSA. The CDR3 spells CASSTGQGVVAGELFF. For the CDR3, the DNA is TGTGCCAGCAGCACTGGACAGGGGGTTGTCGCCGGGGAGCTGTTTTTT.

The chain joins TRBV5-5 to TRBJ2-3; the match to TRBD1 covers 8 bases. The junction had 4 bases not matched to a gene; V was cut back by 0 bases and J by 4 bases. Germline lookup yields CDR1 SGHKS and CDR2 YYEKEE (reference sequence). The CDR3 covers 15 residues. The CDR3 DNA sequence: TGTGCCAGCAGCTTGGTGGGACAGGCCCCAGATACGCAGTATTTT. Translated, it gives CASSLVGQAPDTQYF. Combining the CDR3 with reference TRBV5-5 and TRBJ2-3 gives the whole variable domain DAGVTQSPTHLIKTRGQQVTLRCSPISGHKSVSWYQQVLGQGPQFIFQYYEKEERGRGNFPDRFSARQFPNYSSELNVNALLLGDSALYLCASSLVGQAPDTQYFGPGTRLTVL.

The CDR3 protein is CASSAPGLAVRKSSYNEQFF. The CDR3 DNA is TGTGCCAGCAGCGCCCCGGGACTAGCGGTCCGGAAGAGCTCCTACAATGAGCAGTTCTTC. This sequence joins TRBV28 and TRBJ2-1, with 11 bases matching TRBD2. The ends lost 6 bases at V and 0 bases at J; junction bases unmatched: 16. This CDR3 is built from 20 residues. Germline V gives CDR1 MDHEN, CDR2 SYDVKM.

The chain couples TRBV10-3 to TRBJ2-7; possible D gene TRBD2, 6 bases. Per the germline V gene, CDR1 is ENHRY and CDR2 is SYGVKD. This CDR3 has 13 amino acids. V was clipped by 10 bases and J by 2 bases, with 15 bases between them. The CDR3 sequence: CATTPGGAYEQYF. In DNA form, the CDR3 reads TGTGCCACCACGCCCGGGGGAGCCTACGAGCAGTACTTC.

The DNA of the CDR3 is TGTGCCAGCAGTGAAGCGAGGCTTGGCTACACCTTC. Translation: CASSEARLGYTF. This chain uses TRBV6-1 with TRBJ1-2, with no clear D. The germline V gene has CDR1 MNHNS and CDR2 SASEGT. This CDR3 has 12 amino acids. Trimming pared 0 bases from V and 7 bases from J, leaving 6 bases between.

The CDR3 loop is CASSQTDWSTEAFF. The CDR3 DNA reads as TGTGCCAGTAGCCAAACCGACTGGAGCACTGAAGCTTTCTTT. The genes are TRBV19 and TRBJ1-1; D is ambiguous. Germline assignment: CDR1 LNHDA and CDR2 SQIVND (reference sequence). CDR3 length: 14 amino acids. V lost 6 bases, J lost 4 bases, and 15 bases lay in between. Complete variable domain (other parts from reference TRBV19 and TRBJ1-1): DGGITQSPKYLFRKEGQNVTLSCEQNLNHDAMYWYRQDPGQGLRLIYYSQIVNDFQKGDIAEGYSVSREKKESFPLTVTSAQKNPTAFYLCASSQTDWSTEAFFGQGTRLTVV.

This chain connects TRBV5-1 to TRBJ2-3; TRBD2 is a possible D gene (7 bases). Between the trimmed V and J ends, which lost 6 bases and 6 bases, there was a span of 17 bases. CDR1 is SGHRS, CDR2 YFSETQ, per germline. This CDR3 is 14 amino acids long. CDR3 sequence reads: CASTRGGGTDTQYF. The CDR3, as DNA: TGCGCCAGCACCCGGGGAGGGGGAACTGATACGCAGTATTTT. Full variable domain (remainder filled in from reference TRBV5-1 and TRBJ2-3): KAGVTQTPRYLIKTRGQQVTLSCSPISGHRSVSWYQQTPGQGLQFLFEYFSETQRNKGNFPGRFSGRQFSNSRSEMNVSTLELGDSALYLCASTRGGGTDTQYFGPGTRLTVL.

This clone came up once. V is TRBV21-1 and J is TRBJ2-1; TRBD2, the D gene given by the table, was not confirmed from the DNA. TRBV21-1 is noted as a pseudogene. This CDR3 is built from 18 residues. This CDR3 reads CASTSHKGGTSGRGPQFF. CDR3 nucleotide sequence: TGTGCCAGCACCTCACACAAGGGTGGGACTAGCGGGAGAGGCCCCCAGTTCTTC.

The chain combines TRBV4-1 with TRBJ1-2; possibly TRBD1 for D (5 bases). The CDR3 is 14 amino acids. Germline assignment: CDR1 MGHRA and CDR2 YSYEKL. Between the trimmed V and J ends, which lost 6 bases and 2 bases, there was a span of 13 bases. The CDR3 DNA reads TGCGCCAGCAGACTCGCTTGGGGCAACTATGGCTACACCTTC. It is translated as CASRLAWGNYGYTF.